This T cell receptor beta chain was recorded in a study of response to subunit inactivated influenza vaccine. Via MiXCR, TCRdb re-called the RT-PCR reads, giving one row per CDR3 protein. The profile shows hundreds of thousands of distinct CDR3 sequences, around 15% of them singletons. This CDR3 comprises 15 residues. V lost 5 bases and J lost 0, with 13 bases in between. Overall study results and limits: New T cells are recruited in small numbers by each seasonal influenza vaccination, according to the authors' suggestion.

A word on this clonotype: Antigen specificity is unknown.

The sequence was obtained from a man aged 45 to 65 who received an inactivated influenza vaccine. The V call is TRBV12-3 or TRBV12-4, the J call TRBJ1-1; D not resolved. The source was PBMCs from blood, collected 14 days before vaccination. The CDR3 nucleotides are TGTGCCAGCAGTCACACAGCCGGAGTGAACACTGAAGCTTTCTTT. Protein sequence: CASSHTAGVNTEAFF.